This TCR beta chain was recovered during a study of blood T cell repertoires in COVID-19. The wider study: The United States, Italy and Spain were the sources of the acute and convalescent COVID-19 samples. Sources were T cells, B-cell-depleted T cells, or PBMCs; the material itself was cDNA or gDNA.

Per the study methods: Amplification from reference gene primers served as the basis for estimated nucleated cell counts. The protocol was immunoSEQ multiplex PCR, while the TCRdb copy is restricted to in-frame clones and leaves out a portion. V, J and clone size reflect that table, while D and trimming were determined from the DNA. The table has 310,000 or so clones, roughly 90% seen once; the top ten hold 2% to 2.5%. The CDR3 runs 16 residues. From germline, CDR1 is MNHEY and CDR2 SVGEGT. The junction had 7 bases not matched to a gene; V was cut back by 5 bases and J by 4 bases. Sequenced material: peripheral blood. The receptor was isolated from a woman in her forties or fifties who had recovered from COVID-19. The V and J genes are TRBV6-2 or TRBV6-3 and TRBJ2-3; 12 bases are a match to TRBD2. The CDR3 coding sequence is TGTGCCAGCAGTAAGTGGACTAGCGGGGCCTCAGATACGCAGTATTTT. Translating gives CASSKWTSGASDTQYF.